This T cell receptor beta chain was captured by sequencing in a study of T cells in localized non-small cell lung cancer. Findings and caveats of the study: For the top 100 tumor clones, a median roughly 53 also appeared in adjacent lung. One tumor region alone was sequenced, and heterogeneity therefore remains possible. Uninvolved adjacent lung had more T cell clonality than any other tissue, topping tumor.

Only in-frame clones appear in the TCRdb table, and some are missing; sequencing was by immunoSEQ multiplex PCR. The repertoire includes 38,000 or so clones, around 81% of them detected once, and less than 9.5% sits in the top ten. The V gene's germline CDR1 is MDHEN and CDR2 SYDVKM. The CDR3 is 11 amino acids. V dropped 4 bases and J dropped 8 bases, with 8 bases sitting between them. This clone occurred a few times. The target antigen is unknown. The sequence derives from a male donor aged 60 or older with stage II lung adenocarcinoma. The genes are TRBV28 and TRBJ1-2, with D uncertain. Sequenced material: peripheral blood mononuclear cells, taken before any cancer treatment. In DNA, the CDR3 is TGTGCCAGCAGTTCCCCTTTCGGCTACACCTTC. It translates to CASSSPFGYTF.